Here is one TCR beta chain with its context. Molecular barcoding with unique molecular identifiers was used for the TCRbeta library. MiXCR, applied by TCRdb to the PCR reads, yields one record per CDR3 protein. The sample lists 360,000 or so distinct CDR3 sequences, approximately 20% occurring once. The record originates from a study of T-cell reconstitution after alpha-beta-depleted transplantation in children. V was clipped by 1 base and J by 0 bases, with 10 bases between them. This CDR3 has 16 amino acids. CDR1 is SGHVS, CDR2 FQNEAQ, per germline. The starting material was PBMCs from the stem cell graft donor, obtained from the stem cell graft. The receptor was derived from a human donor who donated a stem cell graft to a child with acute myeloid leukemia. The chain combines TRBV7-8 with TRBJ2-1, with D unresolved. The CDR3 DNA sequence: TGTGCCAGCAGCTTAGAGTTGCCAAGCTCCTACAATGAGCAGTTCTTC. Translation: CASSLELPSSYNEQFF.